The 22 T cell receptor beta chains below all came from one sample that was sequenced in a study of T cell responses to AZD1222 COVID-19 vaccine. Generated by immunoSEQ multiplex PCR, the TCRdb table keeps only in-frame clones and is missing some. The sample contains about 78,000 clones, roughly 90% of which appear only once. Sequencing was performed on peripheral blood, taken 28 days after the second AZD1222 dose. Receptors originate from an adult who received the AZD1222 COVID-19 vaccine.

The chain is built from TRBV7-3 and TRBJ1-3, with TRBD1 identical over 7 bases. The CDR3 consists of 15 residues. Losses at the gene ends were 5 bases for V and 4 bases for J; bases not matched to a gene: 8. Germline CDR1 is SGHTA and CDR2 is FQGTGA. The CDR3 spells CASSLQGGPGNTIYF. The CDR3 region has the DNA TGTGCCAGCAGCCTTCAGGGGGGTCCCGGAAACACCATATATTTT.

The chain combines TRBV2 with TRBJ1-2; D not certain. Trimming left V 8 bases short and J 1 base short, with 14 bases between. Germline loops: CDR1 SNHLY, CDR2 FYNNEI. This CDR3 spans 14 amino acids. The CDR3 nucleotides read TGTGCCAGCCCCTCTTCCTGGGTTAACTATGGCTACACCTTC. Its translation is CASPSSWVNYGYTF.

The chain combines TRBV4-3 with TRBJ1-2; D gene unclear. V gave up 0 bases and J gave up 5 bases, with 19 bases separating them. The CDR3 runs to 17 residues. Germline values: CDR1 LGHNA, CDR2 YSLEER. The CDR3 region has the DNA TGCGCCAGCAGCCAAGATTTCAATTCGAAAACGGATTATGGCTACACCTTC. Its translation is CASSQDFNSKTDYGYTF.

The rearrangement links TRBV6-6 to TRBJ2-7, with D perhaps TRBD1 or TRBD2 (5 bases each). Germline V gives CDR1 MNHNY, CDR2 SVGAGI (reference sequence). The CDR3 is 14 amino acids. The ends were cut back, 2 bases at V and 4 bases at J, with 12 bases in the middle. DNA of the CDR3: TGTGCCAGCAGTTACGCCGGGGCTGGGTACGAGCAGTACTTC. Translated: CASSYAGAGYEQYF.

The chain has TRBV3-1 (or the pseudogene TRBV3-2) and TRBJ1-3; perhaps TRBD1 as D (6 bases). This CDR3 has 16 residues. CDR1 and CDR2 (germline): LGHDT, YNNKEL (reference sequence). Trimming shortened V by 4 bases and J by 0 bases, and 13 bases separated the two germline ends. The CDR3 sequence: CASSRGAGLSGNTIYF. Written as DNA, the CDR3 is TGTGCCAGCAGCCGGGGGGCAGGCCTCTCTGGAAACACCATATATTTT.

This clone was counted once. V gene TRBV27 combines with J gene TRBJ2-5, with D maybe TRBD2 (6 bases). CDR1 is MNHEY, CDR2 SMNVEV, per germline (reference sequence). V lost 4 bases and J lost 2, with 17 bases in between. This CDR3 is built from 16 residues. CDR3 sequence reads: CASSSLLAERQETQYF. CDR3 DNA: TGTGCCAGCAGTTCGCTACTAGCCGAAAGGCAAGAGACCCAGTACTTC.

CDR3 DNA: TGTGCCAGCAGTTTATTGTCGGGTAATCAGAACTATGGCTACACCTTC. This sequence encodes CASSLLSGNQNYGYTF. The rearrangement uses TRBV27 and TRBJ1-2; no reliable D call. This CDR3 has 16 residues. V was pared by 1 base and J by 2 bases, with 14 bases between. Germline V gene sequence: CDR1 MNHEY, CDR2 SMNVEV (reference sequence).

The chain joins TRBV27 to TRBJ1-6, with D possibly matching TRBD1 (5 bases). CDR3 length: 17 residues. With 0 bases removed from V and 6 bases from J, the gap between germline ends came to 15 bases. Germline loops: CDR1 MNHEY, CDR2 SMNVEV (reference sequence). The CDR3 nucleotides are TGTGCCAGCAGTTTATCGATTATGGGGGACCTTAATTCACCCCTCCACTTT. Encoded protein: CASSLSIMGDLNSPLHF.

V gene TRBV12-3 or TRBV12-4 combines with J gene TRBJ2-7; unclear D gene. CDR3 length: 13 amino acids. Between the trimmed V and J ends, which lost 3 bases and 6 bases, there was a span of 12 bases. CDR3 sequence (DNA): TGTGCCAGCAGTTTGCGGCATAACAGCGAGCAGTACTTC. Amino acid sequence: CASSLRHNSEQYF.

The V gene is TRBV5-1, the J gene TRBJ1-1; 9 nucleotides agree with TRBD1. The V gene end was trimmed by 0 bases and the J gene end by 6 bases; junction bases not matched to a gene: 0. Germline V gene data show CDR1 as SGHRS and CDR2 as YFSETQ. This CDR3 spans 13 amino acids. The CDR3 loop is CASSLGDRAEAFF. The CDR3 DNA sequence: TGCGCCAGCAGCTTGGGGGACAGGGCTGAAGCTTTCTTT.

This chain uses TRBV5-4 with TRBJ1-1; no clear D gene. Germline CDR1 SGHNT, CDR2 YYREEE (reference sequence). The CDR3 sequence is 15 residues long. V dropped 3 bases and J dropped 0 bases, with 12 bases sitting between them. The CDR3 sequence: CASSYWTVMNTEAFF. The CDR3 DNA follows: TGTGCCAGCAGCTACTGGACGGTGATGAACACTGAAGCTTTCTTT.

This chain connects TRBV7-6 to TRBJ2-7; D gene unclear. The CDR3 has 12 amino acids. Trimming shortened V by 1 base and J by 6 bases, and 7 bases separated the two germline ends. The germline CDR1 and CDR2 sequences are SGHVS and FNYEAQ. CDR3 amino acids: CASSLGGGEQYF. In nucleotides, the CDR3 is TGTGCCAGCAGCTTAGGGGGTGGCGAGCAGTACTTC.

This clone was detected only once. The V call is TRBV24-1, the J call TRBJ2-1, with 9 bases identical to TRBD2. Trimming cost V 3 bases and J 15 bases; bases outside gene matches: 11. This CDR3 region has 14 residues. Germline V lookup: CDR1 KGHDR, CDR2 SFDVKD. CDR3 loop: CATSDPTSGTDWFF. Written as DNA, the CDR3 is TGTGCCACCAGTGATCCGACTAGCGGAACCGACTGGTTCTTC.

The rearrangement uses TRBV7-8 and TRBJ2-2, with 9 bases aligning to TRBD2. The CDR3 covers 17 residues. The V gene end was trimmed by 1 base and the J gene end by 3 bases; junction bases not matched to a gene: 6. Germline V gene data show CDR1 as SGHVS and CDR2 as FQNEAQ. For the CDR3, the DNA is TGTGCCAGCAGCTTAGTGCGGAAGCGGGGGGACACCGGGGAGCTGTTTTTT. This sequence encodes CASSLVRKRGDTGELFF.

This clone was seen just once. This chain joins TRBV7-2 and TRBJ1-1; TRBD1 aligns across 8 bases. The CDR3 runs to 15 residues. CDR1 is SGHTA and CDR2 is FQGNSA in the germline V gene. V dropped 1 base and J dropped 5; count of bases not matched to a gene: 6. CDR3 amino acids: CASSLVGGQGTEAFF. The CDR3, as DNA: TGTGCCAGCAGCTTAGTAGGCGGACAGGGAACTGAAGCTTTCTTT.

The rearrangement links TRBV5-6 to TRBJ1-1, with D tentatively TRBD1 (6 bases). V was shortened by 5 bases and J by 7 bases, with 15 bases between the two germline ends. CDR3 length: 13 amino acids. CDR1 SGHDT and CDR2 YYEEEE come from the germline V gene. The CDR3 region has the DNA TGTGCCAGCAGGTCCGTTGGGGGCAATGAAGCTTTCTTT. Protein: CASRSVGGNEAFF.

This chain joins TRBV5-4 and TRBJ1-5, with D possibly matching TRBD1 (5 bases). CDR1 SGHNT and CDR2 YYREEE come from the germline V gene (reference sequence). The length of the CDR3 is 14 residues. Trimming left V 4 bases short and J 0 bases short, with 8 bases between. CDR3 sequence reads: CASSSGTSNQPQHF. CDR3 nucleotide sequence: TGTGCCAGCAGCAGCGGGACTAGCAATCAGCCCCAGCATTTT.

This chain connects TRBV6-5 to TRBJ1-1; D call uncertain. The CDR3 is 14 residues long. Per germline, CDR1 MNHEY and CDR2 SVGAGI. V was clipped by 7 bases and J by 5 bases, with 17 bases between them. This CDR3 reads CASIRGALRTEAFF. The CDR3 DNA follows: TGTGCCAGCATCCGAGGAGCCCTAAGGACTGAAGCTTTCTTT.

This chain links TRBV28 with TRBJ1-4, with D uncertain. The CDR3 runs to 16 residues. Trimming removed 6 bases from V and 5 bases from J, with 19 bases in between. Germline V gives CDR1 MDHEN, CDR2 SYDVKM. CDR3: CASRLTPRKTNEKLFF. The CDR3, as DNA: TGTGCCAGCAGACTTACCCCACGGAAAACGAATGAAAAACTGTTTTTT.

This clone came up once. The chain employs TRBV27 and TRBJ1-5; a possible D gene is TRBD1 (6 bases). Between the trimmed V and J ends, which lost 4 bases and 7 bases, there was a span of 17 bases. This CDR3 is built from 15 residues. Germline V gene data show CDR1 as MNHEY and CDR2 as SMNVEV (reference sequence). This chain's CDR3 is CASSSEGQRGQPQHF. Written as DNA, the CDR3 is TGTGCCAGCAGTTCCGAAGGACAGCGGGGGCAGCCCCAGCATTTT.

The chain links TRBV24-1 to TRBJ2-3; TRBD1 matches 10 bases. The V and J ends lost 3 bases and 2 bases, in that order; junction bases with no gene match: 4. The CDR3 contains 16 residues. Germline CDR1 reads KGHDR; CDR2 reads SFDVKD. The CDR3 loop is CATSDPGQGTTDTQYF. The CDR3 coding sequence is TGTGCCACCAGTGATCCGGGACAGGGGACCACAGATACGCAGTATTTT.

This chain joins TRBV28 and TRBJ1-5; D gene ambiguous. The V gene's germline CDR1 is MDHEN and CDR2 SYDVKM. Trimming removed 9 bases from V and 9 bases from J, with 15 bases in between. The CDR3 is made up of 12 amino acids. In nucleotides, the CDR3 is TGTGCCAGTTGGTCCGACCAGAGGCCCCAGCATTTT. Encoded protein: CASWSDQRPQHF. The variable domain in full, with the rest retrieved from reference TRBV28 and TRBJ1-5, is DVKVTQSSRYLVKRTGEKVFLECVQDMDHENMFWYRQDPGLGLRLIYFSYDVKMKEKGDIPEGYSVSREKKERFSLILESASTNQTSMYLCASWSDQRPQHFGDGTRLSIL.